Given below is one T cell receptor (beta chain) in context. The target antigen is unknown. As defined, naive CD8 cells were CD45RO-negative and positively selected for CCR7, with terminally differentiated effector memory CD45RA+ cells excluded. This sample was included in a study of shared clonotypes between healthy human individuals. Study background: Three CD4 naive, three CD4 memory, two CD8 naive and one CD8 memory plate were used per donor.

The assay used deep level. Profiling relied on immunoSEQ multiplex PCR, and the TCRdb table lists in-frame clones only, not all of them. Counted here are roughly 590,000 clones, around 95% occurring once; the ten biggest clones make up 0.11%. With V trimmed by 4 bases and J by 2 bases, 7 bases remained unmatched. This CDR3 spans 15 amino acids. Germline-derived CDR1 and CDR2 are SGHNT and YYREEE (reference sequence). Study results and limitations: A reduction in generation probabilities was seen for non-shared clonotypes relative to those shared by all four donors.

This chain uses TRBV5-4 with TRBJ2-3, with 7 bases matching TRBD1. Material for sequencing was naive CD8+ T cells sorted from blood. The clonotype comes from a woman in her 30s in good health. The CDR3 region is CASSRIGTATDTQYF. In DNA, the CDR3 is TGTGCCAGCAGCCGTATCGGGACAGCCACAGATACGCAGTATTTT.